The sequence of this T cell receptor beta chain was determined in a study of CD8+ T cells in alopecia areata. Findings and caveats of the study: Although TCR sharing was seen in mice, sharing across patients was less clear, possibly for HLA-related reasons.

Treatment in this sample: oral pan-JAK inhibitor, 5-10 mg twice daily. Details on this clone: Its antigen is unidentified. The same CDR3 is also encoded by other DNA sequences in this sample.

The authors extracted RNA and reverse transcribed it into cDNA as the sequencing template. TCRdb's copy holds only in-frame clones and misses some; the assay was immunoSEQ multiplex PCR. The table includes about 260,000 clones, 60% detected once. V lost 4 bases, J lost 1 base, and 0 bases stayed unmatched. This CDR3 is built from 13 residues. Germline V lookup: CDR1 SQVTM, CDR2 ANQGSEA. This TCR was sampled from a human donor with alopecia areata. The genes are TRBV29-1 and TRBJ1-3; 8 bases are shared with TRBD1. The material sequenced was CD4+ T cells sorted from blood, taken around week 54, from a patient treated with tofacitinib. In nucleotides, the CDR3 is TGCAGCGTTGGGACAGGGTCTGGAAACACCATATATTTT. Encoded protein: CSVGTGSGNTIYF.